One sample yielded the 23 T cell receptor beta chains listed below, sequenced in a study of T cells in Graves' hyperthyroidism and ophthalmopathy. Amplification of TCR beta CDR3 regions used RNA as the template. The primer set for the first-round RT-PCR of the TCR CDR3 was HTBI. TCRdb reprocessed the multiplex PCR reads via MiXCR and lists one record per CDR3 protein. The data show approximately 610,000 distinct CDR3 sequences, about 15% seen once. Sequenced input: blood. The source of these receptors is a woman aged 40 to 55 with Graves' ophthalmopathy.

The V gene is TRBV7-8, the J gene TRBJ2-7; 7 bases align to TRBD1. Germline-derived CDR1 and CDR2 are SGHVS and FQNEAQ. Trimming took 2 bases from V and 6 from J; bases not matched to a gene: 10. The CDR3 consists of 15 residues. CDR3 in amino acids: CASSLFAGGSGEQYF. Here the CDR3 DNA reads TGTGCCAGCAGCTTATTCGCAGGGGGAAGCGGCGAGCAGTACTTC.

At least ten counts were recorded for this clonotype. Written as DNA, the CDR3 is TGTGCCAGCAGTCGGGACGGGAATTCACCCCTCCACTTT. It yields the protein CASSRDGNSPLHF. The chain recombines TRBV12-3 or TRBV12-4 with TRBJ1-6; TRBD1 is a possible D gene (5 bases). V was shortened by 5 bases and J by 7 bases, with 9 bases between the two germline ends. CDR3 length: 13 residues.

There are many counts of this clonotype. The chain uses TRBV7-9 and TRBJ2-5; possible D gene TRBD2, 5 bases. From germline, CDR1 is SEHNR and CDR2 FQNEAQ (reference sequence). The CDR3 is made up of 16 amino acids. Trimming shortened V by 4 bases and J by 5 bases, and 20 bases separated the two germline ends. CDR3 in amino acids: CASSSPTGVDAETQYF. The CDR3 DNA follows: TGTGCCAGCAGCTCCCCCACCGGGGTCGACGCGGAGACCCAGTACTTC.

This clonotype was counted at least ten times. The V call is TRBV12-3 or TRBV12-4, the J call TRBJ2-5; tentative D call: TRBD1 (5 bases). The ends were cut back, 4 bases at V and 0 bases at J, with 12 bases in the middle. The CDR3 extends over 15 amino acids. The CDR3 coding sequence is TGTGCCAGCAGTTCGGACACCCAGTACCAAGAGACCCAGTACTTC. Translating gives CASSSDTQYQETQYF.

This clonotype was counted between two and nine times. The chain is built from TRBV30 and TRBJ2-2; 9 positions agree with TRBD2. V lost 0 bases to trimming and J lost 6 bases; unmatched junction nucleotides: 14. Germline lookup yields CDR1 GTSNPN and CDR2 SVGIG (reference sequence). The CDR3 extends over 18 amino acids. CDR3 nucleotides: TGTGCCTGGAGTGTCCAGCCCATCCGCGGGAGGGCCGCCGGGGAGCTGTTTTTT. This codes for CAWSVQPIRGRAAGELFF.

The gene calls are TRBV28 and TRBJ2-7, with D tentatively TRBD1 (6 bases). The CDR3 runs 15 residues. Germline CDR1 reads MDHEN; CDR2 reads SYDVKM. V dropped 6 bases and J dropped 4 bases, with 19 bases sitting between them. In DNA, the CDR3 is TGTGCCAGCAGGCCAAGCTGGGCAGGGGCTTACGAGCAGTACTTC. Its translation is CASRPSWAGAYEQYF.

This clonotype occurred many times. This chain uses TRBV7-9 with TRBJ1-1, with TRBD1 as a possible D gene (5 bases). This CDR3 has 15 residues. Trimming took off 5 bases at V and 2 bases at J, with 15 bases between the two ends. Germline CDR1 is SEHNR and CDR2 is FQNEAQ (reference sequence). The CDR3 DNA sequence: TGTGCCAGCAGCAAAGGACGGGGGTCCAACACTGAAGCTTTCTTT. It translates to CASSKGRGSNTEAFF.

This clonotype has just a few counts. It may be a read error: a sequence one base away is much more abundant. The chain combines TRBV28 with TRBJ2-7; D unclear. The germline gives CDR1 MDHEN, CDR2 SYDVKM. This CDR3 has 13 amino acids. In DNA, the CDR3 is TGTGCCTGCAGCCCCGCACGATCCTACGAGCAGTACTTC. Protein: CACSPARSYEQYF.

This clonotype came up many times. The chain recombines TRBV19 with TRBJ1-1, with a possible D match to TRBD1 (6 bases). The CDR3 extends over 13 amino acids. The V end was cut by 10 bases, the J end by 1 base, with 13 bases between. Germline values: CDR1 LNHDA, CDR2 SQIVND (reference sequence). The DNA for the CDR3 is TGTGCCACTACCGACAGGCGGAACACTGAAGCTTTCTTT. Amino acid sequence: CATTDRRNTEAFF. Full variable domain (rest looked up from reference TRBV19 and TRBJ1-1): DGGITQSPKYLFRKEGQNVTLSCEQNLNHDAMYWYRQDPGQGLRLIYYSQIVNDFQKGDIAEGYSVSREKKESFPLTVTSAQKNPTAFYLCATTDRRNTEAFFGQGTRLTVV.

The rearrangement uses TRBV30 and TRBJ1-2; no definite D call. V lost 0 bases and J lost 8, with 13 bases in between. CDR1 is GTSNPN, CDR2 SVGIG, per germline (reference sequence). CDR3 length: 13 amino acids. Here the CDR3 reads CAWSVPPYGGYTF. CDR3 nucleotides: TGTGCCTGGAGTGTACCTCCGTATGGGGGCTACACCTTC.

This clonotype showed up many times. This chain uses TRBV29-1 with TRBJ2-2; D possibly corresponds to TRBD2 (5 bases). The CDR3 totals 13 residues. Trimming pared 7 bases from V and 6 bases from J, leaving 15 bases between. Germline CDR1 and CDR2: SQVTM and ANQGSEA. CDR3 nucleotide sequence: TGCAGCGGGACTTCGGGCGATGCCGGGGAGCTGTTTTTT. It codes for CSGTSGDAGELFF.

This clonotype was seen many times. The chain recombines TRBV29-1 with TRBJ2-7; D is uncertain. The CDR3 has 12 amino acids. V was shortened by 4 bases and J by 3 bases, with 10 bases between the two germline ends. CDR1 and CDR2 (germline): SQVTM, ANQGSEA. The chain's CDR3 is CSVVDQVYEQYF. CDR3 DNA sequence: TGCAGCGTTGTTGATCAAGTCTACGAGCAGTACTTC.

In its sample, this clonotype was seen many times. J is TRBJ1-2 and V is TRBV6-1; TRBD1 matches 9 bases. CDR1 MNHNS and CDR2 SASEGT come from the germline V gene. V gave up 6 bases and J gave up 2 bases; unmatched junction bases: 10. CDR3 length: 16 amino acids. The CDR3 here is CASRRSPGQGNYGYTF. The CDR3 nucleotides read TGTGCCAGCAGACGGTCACCGGGACAGGGAAACTATGGCTACACCTTC.

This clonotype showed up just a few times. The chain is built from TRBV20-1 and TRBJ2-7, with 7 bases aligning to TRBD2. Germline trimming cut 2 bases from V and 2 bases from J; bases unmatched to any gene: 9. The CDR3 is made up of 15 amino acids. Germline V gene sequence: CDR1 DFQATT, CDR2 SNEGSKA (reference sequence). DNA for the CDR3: TGCAGTGCTAGACGCACTAGCGACAATCCCTACGAGCAGTACTTC. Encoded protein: CSARRTSDNPYEQYF.

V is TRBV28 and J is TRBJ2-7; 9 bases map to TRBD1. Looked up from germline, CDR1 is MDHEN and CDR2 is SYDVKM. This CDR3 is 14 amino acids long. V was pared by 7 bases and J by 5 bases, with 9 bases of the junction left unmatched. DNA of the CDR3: TGTGCCAGCACTCAAGACAGGGGGGCGGACGAGCAGTACTTC. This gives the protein CASTQDRGADEQYF.

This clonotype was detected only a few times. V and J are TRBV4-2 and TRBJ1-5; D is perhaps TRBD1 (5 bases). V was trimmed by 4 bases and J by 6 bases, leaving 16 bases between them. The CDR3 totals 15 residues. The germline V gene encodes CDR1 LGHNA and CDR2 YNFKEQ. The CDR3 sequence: CASSPGGGVGQPQHF. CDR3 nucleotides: TGTGCCAGCAGCCCCGGGGGAGGGGTAGGTCAGCCCCAGCATTTT.

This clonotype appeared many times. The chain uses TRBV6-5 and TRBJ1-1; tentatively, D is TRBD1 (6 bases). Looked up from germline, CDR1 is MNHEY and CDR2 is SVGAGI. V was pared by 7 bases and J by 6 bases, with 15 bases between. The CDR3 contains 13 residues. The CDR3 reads CASNRVSYAEAFF. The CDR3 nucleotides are TGTGCCAGCAACAGGGTATCATACGCTGAAGCTTTCTTT.

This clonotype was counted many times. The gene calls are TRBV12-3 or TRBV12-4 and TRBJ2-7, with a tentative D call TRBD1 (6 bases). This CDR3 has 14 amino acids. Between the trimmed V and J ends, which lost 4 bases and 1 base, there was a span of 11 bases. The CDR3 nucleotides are TGTGCCAGCAGTTCCACAGGGTTATCCTACGAGCAGTACTTC. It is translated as CASSSTGLSYEQYF.

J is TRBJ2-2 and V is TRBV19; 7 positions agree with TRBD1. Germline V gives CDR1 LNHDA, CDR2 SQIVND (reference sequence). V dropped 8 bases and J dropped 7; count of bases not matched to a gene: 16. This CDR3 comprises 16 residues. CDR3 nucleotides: TGTGCCAGTGGAAGGACCGGGACAGAGATTCACGGGGAGCTGTTTTTT. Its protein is CASGRTGTEIHGELFF.

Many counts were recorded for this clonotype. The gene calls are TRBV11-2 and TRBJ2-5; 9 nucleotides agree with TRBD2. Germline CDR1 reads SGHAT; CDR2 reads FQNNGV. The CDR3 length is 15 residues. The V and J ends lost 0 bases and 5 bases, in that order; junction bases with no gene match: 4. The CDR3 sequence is CASSLERGRGETQYF. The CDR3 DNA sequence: TGTGCCAGCAGCTTAGAACGCGGGAGGGGGGAGACCCAGTACTTC.

The CDR3 sequence: CASSFQRSGELFF. The CDR3, as DNA: TGCGCCAGCAGCTTTCAGCGGTCCGGGGAGCTGTTTTTT. The chain uses TRBV5-1 and TRBJ2-2; D perhaps matches TRBD2 (5 bases). V was pared by 2 bases and J by 6 bases, with 8 bases between. This CDR3 has 13 residues. Germline CDR1 SGHRS, CDR2 YFSETQ.

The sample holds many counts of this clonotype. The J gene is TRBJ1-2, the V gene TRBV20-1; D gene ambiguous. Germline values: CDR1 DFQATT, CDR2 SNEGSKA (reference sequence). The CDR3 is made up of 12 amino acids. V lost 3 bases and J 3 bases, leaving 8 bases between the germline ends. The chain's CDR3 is CSASEGYYGYTF. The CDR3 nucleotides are TGCAGTGCTAGTGAGGGCTACTATGGCTACACCTTC.

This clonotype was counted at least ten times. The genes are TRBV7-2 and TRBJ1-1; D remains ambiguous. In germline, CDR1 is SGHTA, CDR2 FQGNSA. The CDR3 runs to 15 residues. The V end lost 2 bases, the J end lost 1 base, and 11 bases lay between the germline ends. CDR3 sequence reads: CASSLTVRPNTEAFF. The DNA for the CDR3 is TGTGCCAGCAGCTTAACTGTCAGACCGAACACTGAAGCTTTCTTT.